This record concerns one T cell receptor (beta chain) sequence. What antigen it recognizes has not been identified. The record has no base qualities; no much larger clone is one base away. This sample's time point label indicates: about four weeks on oral tofacitinib. The treatment or condition label, as the study defines it: oral pan-JAK inhibitor, 5-10 mg twice daily. Lesional scalp punch biopsies and peripheral blood were collected from alopecia areata patients. After PBMCs were isolated by density centrifugation and stained for CD3, CD4 and CD8, a FACSAria was used to sort CD4+ and CD8+ T cells. This sample was included in a study of CD8+ T cells in alopecia areata (dated by TCRdb to 2016 to 2018). For the study in its entirety: The treated patients took part in an open-label pilot trial in which moderate-to-severe alopecia areata was treated with oral tofacitinib at 5 to 10 mg twice daily. Tofacitinib was administered for 6 to 18 months, and 6 months of follow-up off drug were then conducted to assess delayed response and recurrence. RNA came from the PAXgene miRNA kit for fixed scalp, the miRNeasy kit for PBMCs, and the RNeasy kit for mouse skin. Disease severity in treated patients was measured with the SALT score, which quantifies the percentage of affected scalp surface area. High-throughput TCRbeta sequencing was used to examine T cell clonal expansion in alopecia areata in both the C3H/HeJ mouse model and human patients. Scalp clonality was compared among normal scalp (n=4), patchy alopecia areata scalp (n=8), and alopecia totalis/universalis scalp (n=8). Tofacitinib-treated patients had biopsies at baseline and at 4 and 24 weeks of treatment, with a later scalp biopsy in several patients. TCRbeta CDR3 regions were amplified by immunoSEQ multiplex PCR with 35 Vbeta forward and 13 Jbeta reverse primers. On the human side, TCRbeta sequencing was run on scalp tissue and on sorted CD4+ and CD8+ peripheral blood T cells from healthy controls and from alopecia areata patients with either patchy or totalis/universalis disease.

Library preparation was by the immunoSEQ multiplex PCR assay. RNA was extracted from all samples and reverse transcribed into cDNA, which served as template for TCR sequencing. SuperScript III was used for first-strand cDNA synthesis, primed with a 2:1 mix of oligo-dT and random hexamers. Amplification bias was assessed with a synthetic immune receptor repertoire, and residual bias was removed computationally. From the authors' description of their analysis: Raw reads were preprocessed to remove errors, and CDR3 was defined according to IMGT conventions as the region from the conserved cysteine to phenylalanine. Clonality was computed as 1 minus the Shannon entropy, with the entropy normalized by log2 of the number of productive unique TCRs. Whether each scalp clone was CD4 or CD8 was inferred by checking scalp TCRbeta sequences against the CD4 and CD8 repertoires from sorted blood. TCRdb stores this immuneACCESS table with in-frame sequences only. Part of the clones is absent; in the studies checked, under half of the shortfall reflects unresolved V genes, and no reason is known for the rest. From that table come the V and J calls and clone size; the DNA was used to work out D and trimming. In this sample the table shows over 120,000 clones, 50% to 65% of which occur a single time. The ten largest clonotypes hold roughly 15% of the sample.

Between the V and J ends, shortened by 4 bases and 0 bases respectively, the junction contains 8 bases. CDR1 and CDR2 were assigned from the germline V gene as SGDLS and YYNGEE. The CDR3 numbers 13 residues from cysteine through phenylalanine. The retained sequence is limited to the CDR3, 39 bases, with the frame set at the first base. Study-level results and caveats: Lesional scalp, especially in alopecia totalis/universalis, showed higher clonality and more expanded CD8+ clones than normal scalp, suggesting antigenic drive. Because the treated cohort was small and had only one nonresponder, larger studies are needed to examine links between baseline CD8+ expansion and response. Scalp TCR repertoire analysis is complicated because resident alphabeta T cells in normal human skin are also sequenced, whereas mouse skin is dominated by gammadelta T cells. Shared TCR sequences between patients were less evident than in mice, which may be partly attributable to HLA diversity in the patient population. Tofacitinib significantly decreased scalp clonality and the number of expanded CD8+ clones among the top 100 scalp clones. Many expanded lesional clones were found to persist in scalp and blood during tofacitinib treatment, and relapse after treatment cessation may be partly explained by this persistence.

The sequence was obtained from a human donor with alopecia areata. The rearrangement combines TRBV9 with TRBJ2-7; a tentative D call is TRBD2 (6 bases match). Here the sequenced sample was CD8+ T cells sorted from blood, taken at week 4, from a patient treated with tofacitinib. The CDR3 corresponds to CASSQGGSYEQYF. The bases read TGTGCCAGCAGCCAGGGAGGCTCCTACGAGCAGTACTTC.